This T cell receptor beta chain was identified during a study of blood T cell repertoires in COVID-19. For the study at large: Samples representing acute and convalescent COVID-19 were sourced from the United States, Italy and Spain. Sample material is recorded as cDNA or gDNA derived from T cells, B-cell-depleted T cells, or PBMCs.

Study processing details: Estimated nucleated cell counts came from reference gene primer amplification. Produced via immunoSEQ multiplex PCR; TCRdb's table is partial and in-frame only. That table gives V, J and clone size, and the DNA gave D and trimming. The sample lists about 230,000 clones, less than 90% occurring once. The CDR3 totals 15 residues. The germline V gene encodes CDR1 LNHDA and CDR2 SQIVND (reference sequence). The ends lost 3 bases at V and 8 bases at J; junction bases unmatched: 10. The TCR sequence derives from a woman between 65 and 79 years old with active or convalescent COVID-19. This chain joins TRBV19 and TRBJ2-1; 7 bases map to TRBD2. Sequencing input: peripheral blood. DNA for the CDR3: TGTGCCAGTAGTATTATCGGCGGGAGTTGGGATGAGCAGTTCTTC. It codes for CASSIIGGSWDEQFF.